This entry lists 3 T cell receptor beta chains sequenced from one sample in a study of cytomegalovirus exposure and HLA in healthy donors. PCR amplification relied on 60 Vbeta primers (plus 13 Jbeta primers). Profiled with immunoSEQ multiplex PCR; TCRdb holds only in-frame clones, not every one. The data show 110,000 or so clones, around 77% seen once. Sequences were obtained from PBMCs. The source of these receptors is a woman in her thirties in good health and CMV-seropositive.

A few counts support this clone. V usage is TRBV4-1 and J usage is TRBJ1-1, with D unclear. The V gene lost 1 base and the J gene lost 1 base, with 7 bases spanning the gap. Germline V lookup: CDR1 MGHRA, CDR2 YSYEKL. The CDR3 sequence is 14 residues long. The DNA for the CDR3 is TGCGCCAGCAGCCAAGGAGGAGGGAACACTGAAGCTTTCTTT. It encodes CASSQGGGNTEAFF.

The chain has TRBV5-1 and TRBJ1-4; the match to TRBD1 covers 9 bases. CDR1 SGHRS and CDR2 YFSETQ come from the germline V gene. The CDR3 loop spans 15 amino acids. V lost 4 bases, J lost 5 bases, and 6 bases stayed unmatched. The CDR3 region is CASSSSGTGNEKLFF. In DNA form, the CDR3 reads TGCGCCAGCAGCAGTTCCGGGACAGGGAATGAAAAACTGTTTTTT.

The rearrangement uses TRBV13 and TRBJ2-1; 8 bases align to TRBD2. Trimming cost V 4 bases and J 9 bases; bases outside gene matches: 17. Germline-derived CDR1 and CDR2 are PRHDT and FYEKMQ (reference sequence). The CDR3 runs to 17 residues. This CDR3 reads CASSSLDPAGVIPEQFF. CDR3 coding DNA: TGTGCCAGCAGCTCCTTAGATCCAGCGGGAGTGATCCCTGAGCAGTTCTTC.